The 24 T cell receptor beta chains reported below all come from one sample, sequenced in a study of T cell repertoires in aging, cancer and after chemotherapy. Rearranged V-D-J TRB sequences were amplified with a mixed TRB-A/B primer pool. TCRdb re-called the multiplex PCR reads through MiXCR, storing one row per CDR3 protein. The sample carries around 9,500 distinct CDR3 sequences, nearly 55% recorded once. TCR beta rearrangements were amplified from peripheral blood genomic DNA. The sample consisted of blood. The receptors come from a human donor in good health.

The rearrangement links TRBV11-1 to TRBJ2-5; D is possibly TRBD1 (6 bases). V was shortened by 5 bases and J by 4 bases, with 23 bases between the two germline ends. Germline values: CDR1 SGHAT, CDR2 FQDESV (reference sequence). The CDR3 runs to 17 residues. CDR3 amino acids: CASSPNPSGHRVETQYF. In DNA form, the CDR3 reads TGTGCCAGCAGCCCCAACCCGTCGGGACACAGGGTAGAGACCCAGTACTTC. Supplemented by reference TRBV11-1 and TRBJ2-5, the full variable domain reads EAEVAQSPRYKITEKSQAVAFWCDPISGHATLYWYRQILGQGPELLVQFQDESVVDDSQLPKDRFSAERLKGVDSTLKIQPAELGDSAMYLCASSPNPSGHRVETQYFGPGTRLLVL.

In its sample, this clonotype was seen a few times. The chain joins TRBV29-1 to TRBJ2-2, with D maybe TRBD1 (5 bases). Trimming took off 4 bases at V and 6 bases at J, with 12 bases between the two ends. This CDR3 spans 13 amino acids. Per the germline V gene, CDR1 is SQVTM and CDR2 is ANQGSEA. The CDR3 DNA follows: TGCAGCGTTGGCGAACAGGTAGCCGGGGAGCTGTTTTTT. Translating it yields CSVGEQVAGELFF.

V usage is TRBV5-4 and J usage is TRBJ2-3; 8 bases match TRBD2. V dropped 7 bases and J dropped 3; count of bases not matched to a gene: 10. CDR3 length equals 15 residues. Germline V CDR1 and CDR2: SGHNT, YYREEE (reference sequence). CDR3 nucleotide sequence: TGTGCCAGCCGGCGTAGGCGGGAGGAGACAGATACGCAGTATTTT. Residues: CASRRRREETDTQYF.

This chain connects TRBV27 to TRBJ1-5; 10 bases align to TRBD1. Trimming at V came to 5 bases and at J to 2 bases, leaving 6 bases not matched to a gene. CDR1 and CDR2 (germline): MNHEY, SMNVEV (reference sequence). The length of the CDR3 is 16 residues. The CDR3 sequence: CASSLHGTGGNQPQHF. CDR3 DNA sequence: TGTGCCAGCAGTCTCCACGGGACAGGGGGCAATCAGCCCCAGCATTTT.

This clonotype was recorded once. This chain links TRBV5-5 with TRBJ2-7; D possibly corresponds to TRBD2 (5 bases). Germline V gene sequence: CDR1 SGHKS, CDR2 YYEKEE (reference sequence). Trimming took off 5 bases at V and 1 base at J, with 10 bases between the two ends. The length of the CDR3 is 13 residues. CDR3 in DNA: TGTGCCAGCAGTCTTGGGGAGTCCTACGAGCAGTACTTC. This gives the protein CASSLGESYEQYF.

A remark on this clonotype: A single base separates this from a much larger clone, so it may be a read error. The J gene is TRBJ2-3, the V gene TRBV11-1; D remains ambiguous. The CDR3 runs to 15 residues. CDR1 is SGHAT, CDR2 FQDESV, per germline (reference sequence). V was shortened by 5 bases and J by 2 bases, with 14 bases between the two germline ends. The CDR3 DNA follows: TGTGCCAGCAGCCCCAACTGGGAAACCACAGATACGCAGTATTTT. This translates into CASSPNWETTDTQYF.

The rearrangement joins TRBV15 to TRBJ2-1; 14 bases are shared with TRBD2. This CDR3 is built from 19 residues. Germline V gene data show CDR1 as LNHNV and CDR2 as YYDKDF (reference sequence). V lost 3 bases and J lost 0; bases outside the gene matches: 7. CDR3 sequence reads: CATSRTSGRVRSSYNEQFF. The CDR3 DNA sequence: TGTGCCACCAGCAGGACTAGCGGGAGGGTACGAAGCTCCTACAATGAGCAGTTCTTC.

The V gene is TRBV18, the J gene TRBJ1-6; TRBD1 is a possible D gene (5 bases). The germline V gene encodes CDR1 KGHSH and CDR2 LQKENI. The CDR3 has 15 residues. Between the trimmed V and J ends, which lost 2 bases and 6 bases, there was a span of 11 bases. The DNA for the CDR3 is TGTGCCAGCTCACCAGTCGGAGGGGTTAATTCACCCCTCCACTTT. Protein: CASSPVGGVNSPLHF.

V is TRBV30 and J is TRBJ2-5; D may correspond to TRBD1 or TRBD2 (5 bases each). CDR3 length: 13 residues. Between the trimmed V and J ends, which lost 2 bases and 1 base, there was a span of 8 bases. Germline V gene sequence: CDR1 GTSNPN, CDR2 SVGIG (reference sequence). CDR3 loop: CAWSLGGQETQYF. The DNA for the CDR3 is TGTGCCTGGAGTCTTGGGGGCCAAGAGACCCAGTACTTC.

The chain employs TRBV12-3 or TRBV12-4 and TRBJ2-7, with 9 bases fitting TRBD1. The CDR3 extends over 13 amino acids. Trimming at V came to 5 bases and at J to 6 bases, leaving 5 bases not matched to a gene. The CDR3 loop is CASSLQGAGEQYF. The CDR3 nucleotides are TGTGCCAGCAGTCTACAGGGGGCGGGCGAGCAGTACTTC.

This chain connects TRBV27 to TRBJ1-2, with a possible D match to TRBD1 (5 bases). CDR1 is MNHEY, CDR2 SMNVEV, per germline (reference sequence). The CDR3 extends over 13 amino acids. Trimming took off 7 bases at V and 4 bases at J, with 13 bases between the two ends. The CDR3, as DNA: TGTGCCAGCAAGAGGGGAATGGGCTATGGCTACACCTTC. This sequence encodes CASKRGMGYGYTF.

The gene calls are TRBV6-5 and TRBJ2-1; D uncertain. The CDR3 sequence is 14 residues long. The V end lost 5 bases, the J end lost 4 bases, and 12 bases lay between the germline ends. The V gene's germline CDR1 is MNHEY and CDR2 SVGAGI. The CDR3 loop reads CASSGPPEYNEQFF. In DNA, the CDR3 is TGTGCCAGCAGTGGACCCCCCGAATACAATGAGCAGTTCTTC.

In its sample, this clonotype was seen a few times. This chain uses TRBV5-6 with TRBJ2-1; TRBD2 aligns across 10 bases. J gave up 6 bases and V 4 bases, and 4 bases lay outside the gene matches. Germline V gene sequence: CDR1 SGHDT, CDR2 YYEEEE. The CDR3 sequence is 14 residues long. The CDR3 coding sequence is TGTGCCAGCAGCCCACGACTAGCGGGCAATGAGCAGTTCTTC. Its protein product is CASSPRLAGNEQFF.

This clonotype was observed once. The CDR3 region has the DNA TGTGCCAGCAGCCTTAGACCGCAGGGACTAGACCTGTTCTTC. Translation: CASSLRPQGLDLFF. V and J are TRBV5-4 and TRBJ2-1; 8 bases are a match to TRBD2. CDR3 length: 14 residues. Germline values: CDR1 SGHNT, CDR2 YYREEE (reference sequence). Losses at the gene ends were 4 bases for V and 15 bases for J; bases not matched to a gene: 15.

CDR3 in amino acids: CASREGRVNVADQPQHF. In DNA, the CDR3 is TGTGCCAGCAGGGAGGGCAGGGTGAATGTCGCGGATCAGCCCCAGCATTTT. The genes are TRBV6-1 and TRBJ1-5; a weak D match, TRBD1 (5 bases). Trimming left V 6 bases short and J 5 bases short, with 23 bases between. The CDR3 sequence is 17 residues long. From germline, CDR1 is MNHNS and CDR2 SASEGT.

The chain uses TRBV19 and TRBJ2-3; 7 bases agree with TRBD1. The germline V gene has CDR1 LNHDA and CDR2 SQIVND (reference sequence). V shed 5 bases, J shed 7 bases, and the junction held 6 bases outside the gene matches. The length of the CDR3 is 13 residues. This CDR3 reads CASSEGAGNTQYF. For the CDR3, the DNA is TGTGCCAGTAGTGAGGGGGCCGGGAATACGCAGTATTTT.

The genes are TRBV30 and TRBJ1-6; no clear D. The CDR3 consists of 12 residues. The V gene lost 8 bases and the J gene lost 6 bases, with 11 bases spanning the gap. Germline V gives CDR1 GTSNPN, CDR2 SVGIG (reference sequence). In nucleotides, the CDR3 is TGTGCCCAGAACGGGTTTAATTCACCCCTCCACTTT. It yields the protein CAQNGFNSPLHF.

The V call is TRBV19, the J call TRBJ1-5; possibly TRBD1 for D (5 bases). V lost 5 bases, J lost 8 bases, and 19 bases lay in between. CDR1 and CDR2 (germline): LNHDA, SQIVND (reference sequence). This CDR3 spans 15 amino acids. In nucleotides, the CDR3 is TGTGCCAGTAGTCCGGGACGGTTGGTGGAGGAGCCCCAGCATTTT. It encodes CASSPGRLVEEPQHF.

The V call is TRBV19, the J call TRBJ2-1; D is undetermined. The CDR3 extends over 15 amino acids. Germline lookup yields CDR1 LNHDA and CDR2 SQIVND (reference sequence). V lost 1 base and J lost 0, with 7 bases in between. The chain's CDR3 is CASSIGSSSYNEQFF. In nucleotides, the CDR3 is TGTGCCAGTAGTATAGGGTCAAGCTCCTACAATGAGCAGTTCTTC.

J is TRBJ2-5 and V is TRBV5-4; 9 bases match TRBD2. The V gene's germline CDR1 is SGHNT and CDR2 YYREEE (reference sequence). V trimming: 4 bases; J trimming: 10 bases; junction bases outside the gene matches: 17. There are 16 residues in the CDR3. CDR3 amino acids: CASSPWREGGRRHQYF. CDR3 sequence (DNA): TGTGCCAGCAGCCCGTGGCGGGAGGGCGGGAGGAGACACCAGTACTTC.

This rearrangement joins TRBV20-1 to TRBJ2-3, with TRBD2 matching over 8 bases. The CDR3 sequence is 15 residues long. The V gene end was trimmed by 6 bases and the J gene end by 2 bases; junction bases not matched to a gene: 10. Per the germline V gene, CDR1 is DFQATT and CDR2 is SNEGSKA (reference sequence). CDR3 protein: CSATGGAGATDTQYF. The CDR3 coding sequence is TGCAGTGCGACCGGTGGAGCGGGGGCCACAGATACGCAGTATTTT.

This chain connects TRBV10-3 to TRBJ1-2; D gene uncertain. V lost 10 bases and J lost 4, with 16 bases in between. Germline loops: CDR1 ENHRY, CDR2 SYGVKD. The CDR3 is made up of 13 amino acids. The CDR3 is CATSGGQLYGYTF. CDR3 DNA: TGTGCCACGAGTGGAGGGCAACTCTATGGCTACACCTTC.

The rearrangement joins TRBV19 to TRBJ1-5; TRBD1 matches at 9 bases. The CDR3 contains 15 residues. V gave up 9 bases and J gave up 6 bases; unmatched junction bases: 12. Germline V lookup: CDR1 LNHDA, CDR2 SQIVND (reference sequence). The CDR3 nucleotides read TGTGCCAGCATACCCGGGACAGGGTTTTCTCAGCCCCAGCATTTT. This codes for CASIPGTGFSQPQHF.

This sequence joins TRBV19 and TRBJ1-2; possibly TRBD1 for D (5 bases). CDR3 size: 15 residues. Deletions cut 7 bases from V and 4 bases from J, with 19 bases between. Germline V gives CDR1 LNHDA, CDR2 SQIVND (reference sequence). CDR3 in amino acids: CASMGPKVTTYGYTF. DNA of the CDR3: TGTGCCAGTATGGGACCCAAGGTGACTACCTATGGCTACACCTTC.